Sequencing of this T cell receptor beta chain was carried out in a study of T cells in Graves' hyperthyroidism and ophthalmopathy. Uncontrolled infections, other autoimmune diseases, pregnancy or lactation led to exclusion of patients. On the basis of clinical symptoms, serum thyroxine and TRAb, thyroid ultrasound and orbital computed tomography, diagnoses were made. This clonotype was seen many times. The source material, RNA transcripts, was used to amplify TCR beta CDR3 regions. In the first-round RT-PCR of the TCR CDR3, the HTBI primer set was used. TCRdb re-called the multiplex PCR reads through MiXCR, storing one row per CDR3 protein. The top ten clones hold 73% of a sample with fewer than 400,000 distinct CDR3 sequences, just under 25% of them seen once. CDR3 size: 15 residues. Trimming took 1 base from V and 4 from J; bases not matched to a gene: 5. Germline assignment: CDR1 SGHRS and CDR2 YFSETQ.

The chain couples TRBV5-1 to TRBJ2-1, with 7 bases fitting TRBD2. The sample consisted of blood. The clonotype originates from a man aged 50-59 years with Graves' hyperthyroidism. This CDR3 reads CASSLIGGSYNEQFF. The CDR3, as DNA: TGCGCCAGCAGCTTGATCGGGGGGTCTTACAATGAGCAGTTCTTC.